This passage covers 18 T cell receptor beta chains from one sample sequenced in a study of T cells in Graves' hyperthyroidism and ophthalmopathy. Amplification targeted TCR beta CDR3 regions from RNA transcripts. HTBI primers were employed in a first-round RT-PCR of the TCR CDR3. In TCRdb, the multiplex PCR reads were re-called with MiXCR into one record per CDR3 protein. The sample contains about 530,000 distinct CDR3 sequences, 15% to 20% of which appear only once. Sample: blood. These receptors originate from a woman aged 18-29 years with Graves' ophthalmopathy.

The J gene is TRBJ2-1, the V gene TRBV9; D call uncertain. The germline V gene encodes CDR1 SGDLS and CDR2 YYNGEE. V was shortened by 0 bases and J by 0 bases, with 10 bases between the two germline ends. This CDR3 has 16 amino acids. The CDR3, as DNA: TGTGCCAGCAGCGTAGGGGGTCCGAGCTCCTACAATGAGCAGTTCTTC. Protein product: CASSVGGPSSYNEQFF.

This clonotype was counted ten times or more. The chain has TRBV7-8 and TRBJ1-2; D not certain. V lost 0 bases, J lost 3 bases, and 8 bases lay in between. CDR3 length: 14 residues. Germline assignment: CDR1 SGHVS and CDR2 FQNEAQ. The CDR3 region has the DNA TGTGCCAGCAGCTTAGCAGACCGAGACTATGGCTACACCTTC. It yields the protein CASSLADRDYGYTF. Filled out from reference TRBV7-8 and TRBJ1-2, the complete variable domain reads GAGVSQSPRYKVAKRGQDVALRCDPISGHVSLFWYQQALGQGPEFLTYFQNEAQLDKSGLPSDRFFAERPEGSVSTLKIQRTQQEDSAVYLCASSLADRDYGYTFGSGTRLTVV.

This clonotype was seen many times. V usage is TRBV24-1 and J usage is TRBJ2-7; the match to TRBD1 covers 9 bases. Germline-derived CDR1 and CDR2 are KGHDR and SFDVKD. J gave up 9 bases and V 2 bases, and 7 bases lay outside the gene matches. The CDR3 covers 14 residues. CDR3 loop: CATSDSPGQGRQYF. DNA of the CDR3: TGTGCCACCAGTGATTCTCCGGGACAGGGTAGGCAGTACTTC.

The chain couples TRBV9 to TRBJ2-1; 7 nucleotides line up with TRBD1. V dropped 4 bases and J dropped 5; count of bases not matched to a gene: 9. Germline values: CDR1 SGDLS, CDR2 YYNGEE. The CDR3 covers 15 residues. CDR3 sequence reads: CASSSRQGPDNEQFF. In nucleotides, the CDR3 is TGTGCCAGCAGCAGTCGACAGGGACCTGACAATGAGCAGTTCTTC.

This clonotype has ten or more counts. The chain links TRBV9 to TRBJ1-1; no definite D call. Germline loops: CDR1 SGDLS, CDR2 YYNGEE. This CDR3 contains 14 residues. Trimming cost V 1 base and J 1 base, with 8 bases left between them. CDR3 sequence (DNA): TGTGCCAGCAGCGTAAGATTGGGGAACACTGAAGCTTTCTTT. Translation gives CASSVRLGNTEAFF.

The chain uses TRBV29-1 and TRBJ1-2; 9 bases line up with TRBD1. This CDR3 spans 13 amino acids. J gave up 6 bases and V 7 bases, and 9 bases lay outside the gene matches. Germline V gene sequence: CDR1 SQVTM, CDR2 ANQGSEA. CDR3 residues: CSARSGQGDGYTF. As DNA, the CDR3 is TGCAGCGCCCGCTCGGGACAGGGAGATGGCTACACCTTC.

The chain has TRBV6-2 or TRBV6-3 and TRBJ2-2; 7 bases line up with TRBD2. This CDR3 is built from 14 residues. Unmatched junction bases numbered 6, after V lost 6 bases and J lost 5 bases. The germline CDR1 and CDR2 sequences are MNHEY and SVGEGT. CDR3 region: CASRPGEGTGELFF. CDR3 in DNA: TGTGCCAGCAGGCCCGGGGAGGGAACCGGGGAGCTGTTTTTT.

This clonotype was recorded at least ten times. J is TRBJ2-5 and V is TRBV3-1, with a possible D match to TRBD1 (5 bases). Looked up from germline, CDR1 is LGHDT and CDR2 is YNNKEL (reference sequence). V was cut by 4 bases and J by 5 bases, with 14 bases left in between. The CDR3 covers 14 residues. CDR3 protein: CASSLNRLGETQYF. The CDR3 coding sequence is TGTGCCAGCAGCCTGAACAGGTTGGGGGAGACCCAGTACTTC.

This clonotype was observed at least ten times. The genes are TRBV28 and TRBJ2-3; the D gene is possibly TRBD2 (5 bases). The CDR3 runs to 15 residues. The germline V gene encodes CDR1 MDHEN and CDR2 SYDVKM. V was clipped by 1 base and J by 4 bases, with 12 bases between them. CDR3 in amino acids: CASSLSGEGADTQYF. Written as DNA, the CDR3 is TGTGCCAGCAGTTTATCCGGGGAAGGCGCAGATACGCAGTATTTT. Together with reference TRBV28 and TRBJ2-3, the CDR3 gives the full variable domain: DVKVTQSSRYLVKRTGEKVFLECVQDMDHENMFWYRQDPGLGLRLIYFSYDVKMKEKGDIPEGYSVSREKKERFSLILESASTNQTSMYLCASSLSGEGADTQYFGPGTRLTVL.

This rearrangement joins TRBV9 to TRBJ2-5; perhaps TRBD2 as D (5 bases). Trimming pared 4 bases from V and 3 bases from J, leaving 13 bases between. CDR3 size: 14 residues. Germline V CDR1 and CDR2: SGDLS, YYNGEE. CDR3 protein: CASSSRWGEETQYF. Here the CDR3 DNA reads TGTGCCAGCAGCTCCCGGTGGGGAGAAGAGACCCAGTACTTC.

The chain joins TRBV25-1 to TRBJ2-5, with 7 bases matching TRBD1. Germline loops: CDR1 MGHDK, CDR2 SYGVNS. The CDR3 spans 15 residues. V lost 5 bases to trimming and J lost 5 bases; unmatched junction nucleotides: 11. The CDR3 bases are TGTGCCAGCAGTCCAGGACAGGAGTCGTGGGAGACCCAGTACTTC. This gives the protein CASSPGQESWETQYF.

About this clonotype: This likely comes from a read error, as the CDR3 has no conserved phenylalanine or tryptophan at its end. This chain's CDR3 is CAISEPTGRRSYEQYS. Here the CDR3 DNA reads TGTGCCATCAGTGAGCCAACCGGGCGCCGCTCCTACGAGCAGTACTCC. The chain uses TRBV10-3 and TRBJ2-7; D unclear. The CDR3 consists of 16 residues. CDR1 is ENHRY and CDR2 is SYGVKD in the germline V gene. Trimming stripped 2 bases from V and 0 bases from J, with 14 bases between.

A few counts support this clonotype. The rearrangement uses TRBV3-1 and TRBJ2-7; 8 positions agree with TRBD1. J gave up 7 bases and V 1 base, and 9 bases lay outside the gene matches. Germline V gene data show CDR1 as LGHDT and CDR2 as YNNKEL (reference sequence). This CDR3 is built from 15 residues. In DNA form, the CDR3 reads TGTGCCAGCAGCCAAGCTCCGGGACAGGCTCGAGAGCAGTACTTC. As protein: CASSQAPGQAREQYF.

The V and J genes are TRBV18 and TRBJ1-2; D is uncertain. Germline loops: CDR1 KGHSH, CDR2 LQKENI. The CDR3 consists of 12 residues. V was clipped by 3 bases and J by 10 bases, with 12 bases between them. The DNA of the CDR3 is TGTGCCAGCTCACCGGGCGAGAAAATCTACACCTTC. It translates to CASSPGEKIYTF.

There are many counts of this clonotype. CDR3 bases: TGTGCCAGCAGTTTATTCGGTAGCGGGGGCGATACGCAGTATTTT. This translates into CASSLFGSGGDTQYF. The rearrangement joins TRBV27 to TRBJ2-3; 9 bases match TRBD2. The trim removed 1 base at V and 6 bases at J, leaving 5 bases unmatched. This CDR3 comprises 15 residues. Germline CDR1 and CDR2: MNHEY and SMNVEV (reference sequence).

Ten or more counts support this clonotype. The genes are TRBV11-3 and TRBJ2-1, with TRBD1 identical over 11 bases. There are 16 residues in the CDR3. From germline, CDR1 is SGHNT and CDR2 YENEEA. J was trimmed by 4 bases and V by 0 bases; bases with no gene match: 2. The CDR3 DNA sequence: TGTGCCAGCAGCTTAGAGGACAGGGGGCATTACAATGAGCAGTTCTTC. This translates into CASSLEDRGHYNEQFF.

This clonotype was seen many times. The genes are TRBV4-2 and TRBJ1-1; no clear D gene. V lost 1 base and J lost 0, with 15 bases in between. The CDR3 runs to 17 residues. Germline V gene sequence: CDR1 LGHNA, CDR2 YNFKEQ. The CDR3 DNA sequence: TGTGCCAGCAGCCAAGGGGCTGCAAAGACCTTGAACACTGAAGCTTTCTTT. Its translation: CASSQGAAKTLNTEAFF.

This clonotype was recorded at least ten times. The chain carries TRBV10-3 and TRBJ2-3, with D tentatively TRBD2 (6 bases). The V gene lost 9 bases and the J gene lost 4 bases, with 14 bases spanning the gap. CDR1 ENHRY and CDR2 SYGVKD come from the germline V gene. CDR3 length: 13 amino acids. DNA of the CDR3: TGTGCCATGAAGGGCGGGACCTCAGATACGCAGTATTTT. This encodes CAMKGGTSDTQYF.